The 5 T cell receptor beta chains presented below share a single source sample, sequenced in a study of low-dose radiotherapy and immunotherapy resistance in tumors. Priming of first-strand cDNA relied on TRAV- and TRBV-specific primers (covering alpha and beta chains). With a constant-region primer and a V-primer adapter, TCRs were subjected to roughly 18 PCR cycles of amplification. TCRdb re-derived calls from the reads in MiXCR, one entry per CDR3 protein. The table lists under 90,000 distinct CDR3 sequences, about a third of them singletons, with around 10% in the top ten. Indicated time point: before trial treatment. The material was PBMCs, obtained before treatment. These receptors were taken from a female donor with ovarian cancer.

At least ten counts were recorded for this clonotype. The J gene is TRBJ1-5, the V gene TRBV4-3; no clear D gene. Germline V gene data show CDR1 as LGHNA and CDR2 as YSLEER. Trimming stripped 1 base from V and 3 bases from J, with 13 bases between. The CDR3 loop spans 16 amino acids. CDR3 in amino acids: CASSQGFTELNQPQHF. The DNA for the CDR3 is TGCGCCAGCAGCCAAGGATTTACAGAACTCAATCAGCCCCAGCATTTT.

This clonotype occurred many times. The J gene is TRBJ2-1, the V gene TRBV20-1; D unresolved. In germline, CDR1 is DFQATT, CDR2 SNEGSKA (reference sequence). CDR3 length: 11 amino acids. V was clipped by 7 bases and J by 7 bases, with 11 bases between them. CDR3 loop: CSGGGVNEQFF. DNA for the CDR3: TGCAGTGGAGGTGGGGTTAATGAGCAGTTCTTC.

This clonotype was detected only a few times. The CDR3 DNA sequence: TGTGCCAGCAGTCCACCTACCGGACAGGTTGGCAAGCAGTACTTC. Protein sequence: CASSPPTGQVGKQYF. The J gene is TRBJ2-7, the V gene TRBV27; 7 nucleotides align to TRBD1. V was clipped by 5 bases and J by 8 bases; unmatched bases: 15. Germline assignment: CDR1 MNHEY and CDR2 SMNVEV (reference sequence). There are 15 residues in the CDR3.

Regarding this clonotype: It differs at one base from a far larger clone, so likely a read error. The chain joins TRBV28 to TRBJ2-1, with 9 bases fitting TRBD1. V shed 5 bases, J shed 13 bases, and the junction held 15 bases outside the gene matches. This CDR3 has 15 residues. Germline V CDR1 and CDR2: MDHEN, SYDVKM. CDR3 protein: CASSAQGADTETQFF. The CDR3 DNA reads TGTGCCAGCAGTGCACAGGGGGCCGACACGGAGACCCAGTTCTTC.

This clonotype was counted at least ten times. This rearrangement joins TRBV5-4 to TRBJ1-6; 11 nucleotides line up with TRBD1. There are 15 residues in the CDR3. Germline V gene data show CDR1 as SGHNT and CDR2 as YYREEE (reference sequence). After removal of 0 bases from V and 10 bases from J, the junction contained 3 bases not matched to a gene. CDR3 in amino acids: CASSLGDRGKSPLHF. The CDR3 region has the DNA TGTGCCAGCAGCTTGGGGGACAGGGGGAAATCACCCCTCCACTTT.